This T cell receptor (beta chain) originates from a study of human T cells and chemical hapten exposure. In the authors' workflow: Sample-level TCR yields exhibited a median of approximately 96,000, with a range of roughly 20,000 to 700,000. TCRdb independently ran MiXCR on the RACE reads; one entry per CDR3 protein. These V and J calls derive from TCRdb rather than the authors' analysis. The sample holds around 300,000 distinct CDR3 sequences, approximately 5% seen once. This clonotype occurred a few times. Its antigen remains unidentified. The time point: pre-sensitization, week 0. Treatment denoted: therapeutic diphenylcyclopropenone sensitization with weekly scalp DPC. Blood, whole and unfractionated, served as the source for total RNA extraction. The CDR3 totals 15 residues. Germline V gene lookup returns CDR1 SGHDT and CDR2 YYEEEE. J gave up 2 bases and V 4 bases, and 9 bases lay outside the gene matches.

Study-wide points: Alopecia was present in the donors, so their immune response may differ from healthy people's.

The origin of this receptor is a woman between 18 and 29 years old with alopecia areata. Some clones in this sample may be carry-over from other donors' samples. The sample in question was whole blood, obtained in connection with sensitization to the hapten diphenylcyclopropenone (DPC). The chain couples TRBV5-6 to TRBJ2-7; 7 bases agree with TRBD1. CDR3 region: CASSQTGSGPYEQYF. The CDR3, as DNA: TGTGCCAGCAGCCAGACAGGGTCGGGGCCCTACGAGCAGTACTTC.